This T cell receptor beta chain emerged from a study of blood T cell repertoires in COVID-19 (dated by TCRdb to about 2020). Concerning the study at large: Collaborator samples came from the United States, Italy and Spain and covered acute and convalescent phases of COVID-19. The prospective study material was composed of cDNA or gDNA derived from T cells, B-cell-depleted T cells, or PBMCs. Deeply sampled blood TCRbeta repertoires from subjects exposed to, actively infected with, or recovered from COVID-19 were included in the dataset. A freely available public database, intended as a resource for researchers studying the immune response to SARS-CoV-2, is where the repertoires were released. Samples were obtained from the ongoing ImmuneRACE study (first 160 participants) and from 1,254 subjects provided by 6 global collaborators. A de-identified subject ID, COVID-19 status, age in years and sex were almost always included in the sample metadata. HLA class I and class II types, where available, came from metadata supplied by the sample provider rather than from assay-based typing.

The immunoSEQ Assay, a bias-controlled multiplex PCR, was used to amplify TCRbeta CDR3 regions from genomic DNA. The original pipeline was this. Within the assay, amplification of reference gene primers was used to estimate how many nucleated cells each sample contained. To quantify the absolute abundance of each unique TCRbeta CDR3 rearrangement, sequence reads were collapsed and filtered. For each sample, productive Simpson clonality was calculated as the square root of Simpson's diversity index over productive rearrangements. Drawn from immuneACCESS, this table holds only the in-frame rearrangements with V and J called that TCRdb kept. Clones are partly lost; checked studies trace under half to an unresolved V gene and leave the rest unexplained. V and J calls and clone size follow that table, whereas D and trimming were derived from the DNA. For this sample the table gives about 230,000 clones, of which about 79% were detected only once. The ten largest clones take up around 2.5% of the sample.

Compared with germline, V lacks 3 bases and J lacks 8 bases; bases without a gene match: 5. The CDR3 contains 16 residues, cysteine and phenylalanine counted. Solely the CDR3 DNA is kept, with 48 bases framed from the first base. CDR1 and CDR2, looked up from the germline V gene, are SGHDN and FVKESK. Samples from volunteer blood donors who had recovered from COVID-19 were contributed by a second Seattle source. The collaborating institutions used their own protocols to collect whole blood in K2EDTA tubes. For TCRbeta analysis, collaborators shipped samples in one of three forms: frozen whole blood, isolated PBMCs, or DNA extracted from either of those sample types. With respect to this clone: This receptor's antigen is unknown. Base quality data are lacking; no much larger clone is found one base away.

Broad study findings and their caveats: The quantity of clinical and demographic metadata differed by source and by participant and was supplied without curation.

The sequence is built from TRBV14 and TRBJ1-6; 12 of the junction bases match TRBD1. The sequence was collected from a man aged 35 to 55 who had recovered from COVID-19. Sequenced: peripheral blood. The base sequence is TGTGCCAGCAGCCAGAGGGACAGGGGGCTTCATTCACCCCTCCACTTT. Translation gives CASSQRDRGLHSPLHF.